A single sample gave rise to the 10 T cell receptor beta chains below, sequenced in a study of identical twins. TCRdb called the 5' RACE reads again in MiXCR, with one record for every CDR3 protein. The sample lists about 250,000 distinct CDR3 sequences; about 8% were seen once. Separately, the same data were catalogued under a study of yellow fever vaccine responses in identical twins.

The sequenced material came from CD8+ T cells sorted from blood. The receptors derive from a woman aged 18-29 years in good health.

This clonotype was counted once. The V and J genes are TRBV6-2 or TRBV6-3 and TRBJ2-1; D unclear. Trimming cost V 6 bases and J 7 bases, with 25 bases left between them. The CDR3 consists of 17 residues. The V gene's germline CDR1 is MNHEY and CDR2 SVGEGT. CDR3 sequence: CASSPSSSWVVQNEQFF. CDR3 coding DNA: TGTGCCAGCAGCCCCAGCTCCTCCTGGGTCGTGCAAAATGAGCAGTTCTTC.

This clonotype came up many times. The genes are TRBV5-1 and TRBJ2-1, with D possibly matching TRBD1 (6 bases). This CDR3 is 17 amino acids long. V gave up 4 bases and J gave up 6 bases, with 23 bases separating them. Germline CDR1 is SGHRS and CDR2 is YFSETQ. CDR3 residues: CASSTGTTSHPVNEQFF. Here the CDR3 DNA reads TGCGCCAGCAGCACAGGGACCACATCCCACCCCGTCAATGAGCAGTTCTTC.

This chain uses TRBV10-3 with TRBJ2-2; D gene uncertain. Trimming left V 0 bases short and J 2 bases short, with 4 bases between. CDR1 is ENHRY, CDR2 SYGVKD, per germline. There are 14 residues in the CDR3. The CDR3 DNA is TGTGCCATCAGTGAGTCCGTCAACACCGGGGAGCTGTTTTTT. Translation gives CAISESVNTGELFF.

The rearrangement links TRBV27 to TRBJ2-7, with 13 nucleotides matching TRBD2. The V segment lost 6 bases and the J segment 6 bases; nucleotides outside the gene matches: 14. Germline CDR1 reads MNHEY; CDR2 reads SMNVEV (reference sequence). This CDR3 has 17 residues. The CDR3 sequence: CASSFEPPGLAGSEQYF. The CDR3 DNA reads as TGTGCCAGCAGCTTCGAACCCCCGGGACTAGCGGGGAGCGAGCAGTACTTC.

This chain joins TRBV5-1 and TRBJ2-1; 8 nucleotides agree with TRBD1. Germline loops: CDR1 SGHRS, CDR2 YFSETQ. The length of the CDR3 is 14 residues. V lost 1 base to trimming and J lost 7 bases; unmatched junction nucleotides: 4. The CDR3 region is CASSLIDRGNEQFF. CDR3 coding DNA: TGCGCCAGCAGCTTGATCGACAGGGGAAATGAGCAGTTCTTC.

The table lists this clonotype with many counts. The chain joins TRBV6-2 or TRBV6-3 to TRBJ2-7; D unresolved. V lost 4 bases and J 0 bases, leaving 13 bases between the germline ends. This CDR3 comprises 15 residues. Germline V lookup: CDR1 MNHEY, CDR2 SVGEGT. Here the CDR3 DNA reads TGTGCCAGCAGTTTCAACGGGCCAAGCTCCTACGAGCAGTACTTC. Its translation is CASSFNGPSSYEQYF.

This clonotype has a handful of counts. The genes are TRBV4-3 and TRBJ2-2; 8 nucleotides line up with TRBD2. The V gene end was trimmed by 3 bases and the J gene end by 5 bases; junction bases not matched to a gene: 5. The CDR3 totals 15 residues. Germline CDR1 and CDR2: LGHNA and YSLEER. The CDR3 bases are TGCGCCAGCAGCCAGGGCTCTAGCGGGACCGGGGAGCTGTTTTTT. Translated, it gives CASSQGSSGTGELFF.

This clonotype was recorded a few times. This chain links TRBV29-1 with TRBJ1-6, with D uncertain. The germline V gene encodes CDR1 SQVTM and CDR2 ANQGSEA. The CDR3 sequence is 14 residues long. V gave up 7 bases and J gave up 4 bases, with 14 bases separating them. The CDR3 here is CSASDGGYNSPLHF. The CDR3 DNA reads TGCAGCGCCTCGGACGGAGGGTATAATTCACCCCTCCACTTT.

The sample holds a few counts of this clonotype. The J gene is TRBJ2-7, the V gene TRBV27; D is undetermined. Trimming stripped 4 bases from V and 4 bases from J, with 11 bases between. Germline-derived CDR1 and CDR2 are MNHEY and SMNVEV (reference sequence). This CDR3 has 13 residues. CDR3: CASSYGKGYEQYF. CDR3 nucleotides: TGTGCCAGCAGTTATGGAAAGGGATACGAGCAGTACTTC.

This clonotype was picked up a small number of times. V gene TRBV12-3 or TRBV12-4 combines with J gene TRBJ1-1; D is perhaps TRBD1 (6 bases). The CDR3 length is 12 residues. The V and J ends lost 6 bases and 7 bases respectively, with 12 bases between them. The CDR3 sequence: CASRRGGIEAFF. The CDR3 DNA reads TGTGCCAGCAGGCGAGGGGGGATTGAAGCTTTCTTT.